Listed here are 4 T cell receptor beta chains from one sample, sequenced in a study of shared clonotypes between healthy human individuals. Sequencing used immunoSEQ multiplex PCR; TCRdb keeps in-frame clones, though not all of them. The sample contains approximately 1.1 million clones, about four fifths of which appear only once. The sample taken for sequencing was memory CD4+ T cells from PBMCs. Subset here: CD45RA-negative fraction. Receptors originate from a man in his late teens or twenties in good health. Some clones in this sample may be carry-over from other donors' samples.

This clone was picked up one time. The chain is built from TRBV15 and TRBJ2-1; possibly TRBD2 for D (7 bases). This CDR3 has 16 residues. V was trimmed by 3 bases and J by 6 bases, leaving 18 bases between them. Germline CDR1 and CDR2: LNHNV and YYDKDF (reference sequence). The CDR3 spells CATSSWGLADSNEQFF. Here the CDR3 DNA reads TGTGCCACCAGCAGCTGGGGGCTAGCGGACTCCAATGAGCAGTTCTTC.

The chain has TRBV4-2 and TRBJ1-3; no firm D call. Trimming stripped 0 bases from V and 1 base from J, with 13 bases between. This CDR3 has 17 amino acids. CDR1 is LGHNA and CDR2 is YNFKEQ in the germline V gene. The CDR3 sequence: CASSQEILGGSGNTIYF. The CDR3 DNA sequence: TGTGCCAGCAGCCAAGAGATCCTAGGTGGTTCTGGAAACACCATATATTTT.

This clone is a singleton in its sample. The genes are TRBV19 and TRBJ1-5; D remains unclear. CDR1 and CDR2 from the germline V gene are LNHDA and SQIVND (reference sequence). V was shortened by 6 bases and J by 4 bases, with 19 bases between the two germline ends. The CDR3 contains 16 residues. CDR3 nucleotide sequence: TGTGCCAGTAGAAGGCAGGCGGGTAATAGGAATCAGCCCCAGCATTTT. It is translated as CASRRQAGNRNQPQHF.

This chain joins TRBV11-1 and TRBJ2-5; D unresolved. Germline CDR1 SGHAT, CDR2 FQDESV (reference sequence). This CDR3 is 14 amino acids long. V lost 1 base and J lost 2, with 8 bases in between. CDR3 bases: TGTGCCAGCAGCTTAGTTCAAGGGCAAGAGACCCAGTACTTC. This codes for CASSLVQGQETQYF.